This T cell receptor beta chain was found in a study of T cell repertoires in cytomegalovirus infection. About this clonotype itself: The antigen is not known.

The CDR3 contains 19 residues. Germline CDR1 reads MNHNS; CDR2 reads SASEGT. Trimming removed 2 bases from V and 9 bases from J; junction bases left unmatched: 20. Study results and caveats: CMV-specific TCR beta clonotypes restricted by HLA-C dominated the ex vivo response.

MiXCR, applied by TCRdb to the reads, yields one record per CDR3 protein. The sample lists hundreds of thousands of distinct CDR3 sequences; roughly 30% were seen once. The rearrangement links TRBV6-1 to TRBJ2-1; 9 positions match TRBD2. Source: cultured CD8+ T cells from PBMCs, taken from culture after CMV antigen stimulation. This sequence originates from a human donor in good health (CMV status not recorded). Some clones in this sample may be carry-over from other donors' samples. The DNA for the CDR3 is TGTGCCAGCAGTGAATGGGGGACTAGCAGGATCCGGGGGCCAAGTGAGCAGTTCTTC. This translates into CASSEWGTSRIRGPSEQFF.